This TCR beta chain comes out of a study of cytotoxic CD8 clonotypes in ibrutinib-treated CLL. The length of the CDR3 is 15 residues. Germline CDR1 reads MNHNY; CDR2 reads SVGAGI (reference sequence). V lost 2 bases, J lost 7 bases, and 10 bases stayed unmatched. The TCR beta libraries used around 2.2 micrograms of genomic DNA that came from cryopreserved PBMCs. The data were produced by immunoSEQ multiplex PCR, yet TCRdb's version contains in-frame clones alone and is incomplete. The table shows 12,000 or so clones, with 81% occurring only once. V gene TRBV6-6 combines with J gene TRBJ2-7, with TRBD1 identical over 8 bases. Sequenced here: PBMCs, sampled at disease progression, from a patient treated with ibrutinib. This clonotype was obtained from a human donor with chronic lymphocytic leukemia. CDR3: CASSYLGQGLGEQYF. The CDR3 DNA reads as TGTGCCAGCAGTTACCTTGGACAGGGTCTGGGTGAGCAGTACTTC.